Listed below are T cell receptor beta chains from one sample, sequenced in a study of blood T cell repertoires in COVID-19. Method: immunoSEQ multiplex PCR; TCRdb's copy keeps in-frame clones and lacks some. The table lists some 250,000 clones, 81% of them singletons. The source material was peripheral blood. These receptors all come from a woman aged 80 or older with acute or convalescent COVID-19. CDR3s include the opening cysteine and the closing phenylalanine or tryptophan. The order of the fields is clone size, V gene, J gene, D gene, CDR3 protein, CDR3 DNA. D genes are given only for firm matches. Expanded clones get a size class; other rows say once, few or many, or leave the size out.

.	TRBV5-1	TRBJ1-5	.	CASSPSGGPQPQHF	TGCGCCAGCAGCCCTTCGGGGGGGCCTCAGCCCCAGCATTTT
.	TRBV6-5	TRBJ1-2	.	CASVVGGQTNYGYTF	TGTGCCAGCGTGGTGGGTGGGCAGACTAACTATGGCTACACCTTC
few	TRBV5-4	TRBJ2-2	TRBD1	CASSAQTGTGLTGELFF	TGTGCCAGCAGCGCACAGACCGGGACAGGACTCACCGGGGAGCTGTTTTTT
few	TRBV24-1	TRBJ2-2	.	CATSESGSSRELFF	TGTGCCACCAGTGAGTCAGGGTCCTCCAGGGAGCTGTTTTTT
once	TRBV11-2	TRBJ1-2	TRBD1	CASSSSRDSYGYTF	TGTGCCAGCAGCTCATCCCGGGACAGCTATGGCTACACCTTC
.	TRBV9	TRBJ2-2	TRBD1	CASSAEWGQGAHGELFF	TGTGCCAGCAGCGCAGAATGGGGACAGGGGGCCCACGGGGAGCTGTTTTTT
.	TRBV20-1	TRBJ2-3	.	CSGEGTDTQYF	TGCAGTGGGGAGGGCACAGATACGCAGTATTTT
.	TRBV28	TRBJ1-2	TRBD1	CASSITRGQGAEGYTF	TGTGCCAGCAGTATAACCCGGGGACAGGGGGCGGAGGGCTACACCTTC
.	TRBV7-9	TRBJ2-1	.	CASSLVQGGSYNEQFF	TGTGCCAGCAGCTTGGTGCAGGGGGGCTCCTACAATGAGCAGTTCTTC
.	TRBV29-1	TRBJ2-2	.	CSVARTADTGELFF	TGCAGCGTTGCCCGGACAGCAGACACCGGGGAGCTGTTTTTT
once	TRBV19	TRBJ1-2	TRBD1	CASSIFSDDRVQGYTF	TGTGCCAGTAGTATTTTCTCGGACGACAGGGTCCAGGGCTACACCTTC
.	TRBV7-9	TRBJ2-2	TRBD2	CASSLGASGANTGELFF	TGTGCCAGCAGCTTAGGGGCTAGCGGGGCGAACACCGGGGAGCTGTTTTTT
.	TRBV2	TRBJ1-1	.	CASIAETEAFF	TGTGCCAGCATTGCGGAGACTGAAGCTTTCTTT
many	TRBV18	TRBJ2-1	TRBD2	CASSRTSGRRNEQFF	TGTGCCAGCTCACGAACTAGCGGGAGGCGCAATGAGCAGTTCTTC
.	TRBV20-1	TRBJ2-5	.	CSASPSEQETQYF	TGCAGTGCTAGTCCTAGCGAACAAGAGACCCAGTACTTC
.	TRBV5-1	TRBJ1-2	TRBD1	CASSTGQGHGYTF	TGCGCCAGCAGCACGGGACAGGGGCATGGCTACACCTTC
many	TRBV10-3	TRBJ2-3	.	CAISDAGLTDTQYF	TGTGCCATCAGTGACGCAGGGTTGACAGATACGCAGTATTTT
.	TRBV6-5	TRBJ1-2	.	CASSYSRGGPYGYTF	TGTGCCAGCAGTTACTCGAGGGGGGGGCCCTATGGCTACACCTTC
once	TRBV5-6	TRBJ1-2	.	CASSLGRGEGYTF	TGTGCCAGCAGCTTAGGCAGGGGAGAAGGCTACACCTTC
.	TRBV27	TRBJ2-5	.	CASSTPQGGQETQYF	TGTGCCAGCAGTACACCACAGGGGGGGCAAGAGACCCAGTACTTC
.	TRBV6-1	TRBJ1-5	.	CASSEQAGQPQHF	TGTGCCAGCAGTGAACAAGCAGGACAGCCCCAGCATTTT
.	TRBV6-6	TRBJ2-5	TRBD2	CASSYSLAGGSETQYF	TGTGCCAGCAGTTACTCCCTAGCGGGGGGGTCAGAGACCCAGTACTTC
.	TRBV5-1	TRBJ2-1	TRBD1	CASSAGDRGDDLQFF	TGCGCCAGCAGCGCTGGGGACAGGGGAGACGATTTGCAGTTCTTC
.	TRBV6-4	TRBJ2-4	.	CASRPPIRIQYF	TGTGCCAGCAGACCTCCGATCCGGATTCAGTACTTC
.	TRBV15	TRBJ1-6	.	CATSRDRGAPNSPLHF	TGTGCCACCAGCAGAGATCGCGGGGCTCCTAATTCACCCCTCCACTTT
.	TRBV4-2	TRBJ1-3	TRBD1	CASSRTGDSGNTIYF	TGTGCCAGCAGCCGGACAGGAGACTCTGGAAACACCATATATTTT
.	TRBV5-4	TRBJ2-7	TRBD1	CASSFKGAVYEQYF	TGTGCCAGCAGCTTCAAGGGGGCGGTCTACGAGCAGTACTTC
.	TRBV27	TRBJ1-5	TRBD1	CASSSIPGQGPQHF	TGTGCCAGCAGTTCTATCCCGGGACAGGGTCCCCAGCATTTT
.	TRBV4-1	TRBJ2-2	TRBD2	CASSQDRLTSGGARWTGELFF	TGCGCCAGCAGCCAAGATCGGTTGACTAGCGGGGGGGCACGGTGGACCGGGGAGCTGTTTTTT